The rows below give T cell receptor beta chains drawn from one sample of a study of T cells in Graves' hyperthyroidism and ophthalmopathy. MiXCR, applied by TCRdb to the multiplex PCR reads, yields one record per CDR3 protein. Of about 600,000 distinct CDR3 sequences in the sample, roughly 16% were seen once. The specimen sequenced was blood. Source of these receptors: a woman in her forties with Graves' ophthalmopathy. The CDR3 runs from the conserved cysteine through the conserved F or W. D genes are given only for firm matches.

v_call: TRBV30
j_call: TRBJ2-5
d_call: .
cdr3_aa: CAWSSTETQYF

v_call: TRBV20-1
j_call: TRBJ2-3
d_call: TRBD2
cdr3_aa: CSAGSGGTPTLTDTQYF

v_call: TRBV20-1
j_call: TRBJ2-6
d_call: .
cdr3_aa: CSGAYSGANVLTF

v_call: TRBV20-1
j_call: TRBJ1-2
d_call: .
cdr3_aa: CSAREPGDSNGYTF

v_call: TRBV9
j_call: TRBJ2-5
d_call: TRBD1
cdr3_aa: CASSPLPGQQETQYF

v_call: TRBV5-1
j_call: TRBJ2-1
d_call: TRBD2
cdr3_aa: CASSSNQLATQGNEQFF

v_call: TRBV29-1
j_call: TRBJ2-1
d_call: .
cdr3_aa: CSVAGRDEQFF

v_call: TRBV7-9
j_call: TRBJ2-1
d_call: .
cdr3_aa: CASSLGPGNEQFF

v_call: TRBV7-2
j_call: TRBJ2-2
d_call: .
cdr3_aa: CASSSRFSGELFF

v_call: TRBV7-9
j_call: TRBJ2-5
d_call: .
cdr3_aa: CASSSSGGKTQYF

v_call: TRBV11-2
j_call: TRBJ1-1
d_call: .
cdr3_aa: CASSLDRGTTEAFF

v_call: TRBV27
j_call: TRBJ2-3
d_call: .
cdr3_aa: CASSPRGRSTDTQYF

v_call: TRBV12-3/TRBV12-4
j_call: TRBJ1-4
d_call: .
cdr3_aa: CASSPGQRSEKLFF

v_call: TRBV28
j_call: TRBJ2-5
d_call: TRBD2
cdr3_aa: CASSLLTSGRASETQYF

v_call: TRBV20-1
j_call: TRBJ1-5
d_call: .
cdr3_aa: CSARDERQTLQHF

v_call: TRBV5-1
j_call: TRBJ2-3
d_call: TRBD1
cdr3_aa: CASSLDTGGGGTQYF